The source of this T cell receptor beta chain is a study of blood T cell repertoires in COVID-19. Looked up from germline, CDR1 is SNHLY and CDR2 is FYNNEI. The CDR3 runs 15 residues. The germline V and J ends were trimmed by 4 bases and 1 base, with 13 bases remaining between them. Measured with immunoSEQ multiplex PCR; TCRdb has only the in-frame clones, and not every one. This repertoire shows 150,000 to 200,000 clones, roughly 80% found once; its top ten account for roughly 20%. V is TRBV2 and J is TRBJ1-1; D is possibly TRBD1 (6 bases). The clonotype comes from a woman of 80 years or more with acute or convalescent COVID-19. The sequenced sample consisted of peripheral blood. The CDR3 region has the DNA TGTGCCAGCAGTGGACCTCGGACAGAGAACACTGAAGCTTTCTTT. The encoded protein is CASSGPRTENTEAFF.